This note documents a single TCR beta chain sequence. Its specificity is not known. This entry belongs to a study of shared clonotypes between healthy human individuals. General study findings and limits: In general, naive subsets displayed greater estimated richness than memory subsets did. The study's rarefaction showed incomplete sorted-subset sequencing despite large depth.

The CDR3 totals 14 residues. The V end was cut by 4 bases, the J end by 4 bases, with 16 bases between. Germline V gene lookup returns CDR1 SQVTM and CDR2 ANQGSEA. Clones were read by immunoSEQ multiplex PCR, and TCRdb kept only the in-frame ones, dropping some. Of over a million clones listed, around 97% were seen once; the top ten hold approximately 1.2%. Source material: naive CD4+ T cells sorted from blood. Subset described: CD45RA+ positively selected. V usage is TRBV29-1 and J usage is TRBJ2-5; D not certain. This sequence originates from a man aged 30-40 years in good health. This CDR3 is CSVVVYPRGETQYF. DNA for the CDR3: TGCAGCGTTGTCGTTTACCCTCGAGGAGAGACCCAGTACTTC.